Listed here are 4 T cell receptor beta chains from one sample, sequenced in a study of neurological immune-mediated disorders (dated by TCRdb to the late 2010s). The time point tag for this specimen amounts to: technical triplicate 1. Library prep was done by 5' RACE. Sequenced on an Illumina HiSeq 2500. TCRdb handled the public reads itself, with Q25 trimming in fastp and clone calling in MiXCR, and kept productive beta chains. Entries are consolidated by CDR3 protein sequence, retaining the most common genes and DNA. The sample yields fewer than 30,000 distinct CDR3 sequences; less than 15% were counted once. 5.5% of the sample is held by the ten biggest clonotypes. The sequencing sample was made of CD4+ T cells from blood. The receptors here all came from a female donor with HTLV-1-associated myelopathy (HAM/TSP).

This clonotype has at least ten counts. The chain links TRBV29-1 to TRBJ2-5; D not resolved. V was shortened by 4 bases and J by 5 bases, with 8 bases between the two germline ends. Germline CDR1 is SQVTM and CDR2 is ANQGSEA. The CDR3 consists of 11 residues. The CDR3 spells CSVVYSETQYF. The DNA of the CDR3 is TGCAGCGTTGTCTACTCGGAGACCCAGTACTTC.

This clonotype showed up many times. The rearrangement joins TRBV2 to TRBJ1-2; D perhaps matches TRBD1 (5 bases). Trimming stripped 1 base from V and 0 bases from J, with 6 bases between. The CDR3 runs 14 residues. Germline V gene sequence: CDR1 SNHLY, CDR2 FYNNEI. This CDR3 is CASSEGQSNYGYTF. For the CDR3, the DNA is TGTGCCAGCAGTGAAGGACAGTCTAACTATGGCTACACCTTC.

As DNA, the CDR3 is TGTGCCAGCAGCCAAGATGGGACTAGCGGGGGGGCAGGGGATACGCAGTATTTT. Translating it yields CASSQDGTSGGAGDTQYF. The rearrangement joins TRBV4-2 to TRBJ2-3, with 16 bases that match TRBD2. The CDR3 extends over 18 amino acids. V was clipped by 0 bases and J by 6 bases; unmatched bases: 6. Germline V gene lookup returns CDR1 LGHNA and CDR2 YNFKEQ.

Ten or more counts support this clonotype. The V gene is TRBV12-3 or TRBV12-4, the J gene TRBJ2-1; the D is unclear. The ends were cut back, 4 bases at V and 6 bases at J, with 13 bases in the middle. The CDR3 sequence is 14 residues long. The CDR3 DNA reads TGTGCCAGCAGTTCCCTCCGAGGCGGCAATGAGCAGTTCTTC. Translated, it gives CASSSLRGGNEQFF.